The 22 T cell receptor beta chains in this list originate from one sample, sequenced in a study of blood T cell repertoires in COVID-19. The method was immunoSEQ multiplex PCR; TCRdb's version includes in-frame clones alone and lacks a portion of them. The sample yields 200,000 to 250,000 clones, around 90% seen once. Material: peripheral blood. The receptor source for this set is a man aged 25-45 years with COVID-19, enrolled during active disease.

The genes are TRBV12-2 and TRBJ2-7; TRBD2 is the table's D call and was not checked against the DNA. TRBV12-2 is tagged as a pseudogene. CDR3 length: 14 amino acids. CDR3 coding DNA: TGTGCAAGTCGCCCGACTAGTTCTTTCTACGAGCAGTACTTC. It encodes CASRPTSSFYEQYF.

CDR3 bases: TGTGCCAGCAGCCCGGTGGGGACAGGGACCTACAATGAGCAGTTCTTC. Translated, it gives CASSPVGTGTYNEQFF. This chain uses TRBV7-2 with TRBJ2-1, with 9 bases matching TRBD1. The CDR3 has 16 amino acids. The V and J ends lost 5 bases and 2 bases, in that order; junction bases with no gene match: 7. CDR1 SGHTA and CDR2 FQGNSA come from the germline V gene.

The rearrangement links TRBV10-1 to TRBJ1-2; 7 nucleotides align to TRBD1. This CDR3 contains 18 residues. Losses at the gene ends were 8 bases for V and 3 bases for J; bases not matched to a gene: 21. Per germline, CDR1 WNHNN and CDR2 SYGVQD (reference sequence). CDR3 region: CASGSKGARVKVDYGYTF. DNA for the CDR3: TGCGCCAGCGGGTCTAAGGGGGCCCGGGTAAAGGTGGACTATGGCTACACCTTC.

This clone appeared a single time. The chain couples TRBV6-2 or TRBV6-3 to TRBJ1-2; TRBD1 might be the D (5 bases). Looked up from germline, CDR1 is MNHEY and CDR2 is SVGEGT. V shed 4 bases and J shed 6 bases, with 6 bases lying between them. CDR3 length: 11 residues. In DNA, the CDR3 is TGTGCCAGCAGTTCAGGGCATGGCTACACCTTC. Translated, it gives CASSSGHGYTF.

This sequence joins TRBV14 and TRBJ2-1, with D tentatively TRBD2 (6 bases). Germline CDR1 is SGHDN and CDR2 is FVKESK. V lost 1 base, J lost 2 bases, and 12 bases lay in between. The CDR3 has 16 amino acids. CDR3 nucleotide sequence: TGTGCCAGCAGCCAAGTGAGCGGGCTAACCTACAATGAGCAGTTCTTC. This gives the protein CASSQVSGLTYNEQFF.

The chain is built from TRBV29-1 and TRBJ1-4, with 9 bases matching TRBD1. V shed 5 bases, J shed 8 bases, and the junction held 12 bases outside the gene matches. CDR1 is SQVTM, CDR2 ANQGSEA, per germline. The CDR3 is 15 amino acids. This chain's CDR3 is CSVKYPGTGPEKLFF. CDR3 DNA sequence: TGCAGCGTTAAGTATCCCGGGACAGGGCCCGAAAAACTGTTTTTT.

The rearrangement uses TRBV24-1 and TRBJ1-1, with D perhaps matching TRBD1 (6 bases). Germline values: CDR1 KGHDR, CDR2 SFDVKD. The CDR3 has 13 residues. The V gene lost 9 bases and the J gene lost 5 bases, with 15 bases spanning the gap. The CDR3 loop reads CATAGGKSTEAFF. The CDR3 coding sequence is TGTGCCACCGCGGGGGGCAAGTCTACTGAAGCTTTCTTT.

This sequence joins TRBV3-1 (or the pseudogene TRBV3-2) and TRBJ2-2, with TRBD2 matching over 11 bases. There are 15 residues in the CDR3. Germline CDR1 LGHDT, CDR2 YNNKEL (reference sequence). J was trimmed by 4 bases and V by 9 bases; bases with no gene match: 7. The CDR3 loop reads CASHSGREPTGELFF. CDR3 coding DNA: TGTGCCAGTCATAGCGGGAGGGAACCCACCGGGGAGCTGTTTTTT.

J is TRBJ2-3 and V is TRBV29-1, with TRBD2 as a possible D gene (7 bases). Per the germline V gene, CDR1 is SQVTM and CDR2 is ANQGSEA. The CDR3 runs to 13 residues. The germline V and J ends were trimmed by 2 bases and 5 bases, with 11 bases remaining between them. The CDR3 protein is CSVEYGGQDTQYF. The CDR3 DNA is TGCAGCGTTGAATACGGGGGGCAAGATACGCAGTATTTT.

The CDR3 loop is CSVEGRGQPQHF. CDR3 DNA: TGCAGCGTTGAAGGCCGAGGTCAGCCCCAGCATTTT. The chain couples TRBV29-1 to TRBJ1-5; D is ambiguous. V lost 1 base and J 6 bases, leaving 7 bases between the germline ends. The CDR3 has 12 amino acids. Germline CDR1 is SQVTM and CDR2 is ANQGSEA.

The chain combines TRBV5-6 with TRBJ2-1; D gene unclear. Trimming pared 0 bases from V and 4 bases from J, leaving 8 bases between. This CDR3 comprises 14 residues. Germline V gene sequence: CDR1 SGHDT, CDR2 YYEEEE. CDR3 DNA: TGTGCCAGCAGCTTGGGAGGCTGGTACAATGAGCAGTTCTTC. Translating it yields CASSLGGWYNEQFF.

The chain recombines TRBV4-3 with TRBJ1-1; 9 bases are a match to TRBD1. The junction had 10 bases not matched to a gene; V was cut back by 1 base and J by 7 bases. CDR3 length equals 16 residues. Germline loops: CDR1 LGHNA, CDR2 YSLEER. This chain's CDR3 is CASSQALFRDRDEAFF. The CDR3, as DNA: TGCGCCAGCAGCCAAGCCCTCTTCCGGGACAGGGATGAAGCTTTCTTT.

V gene TRBV28 combines with J gene TRBJ1-1; possibly TRBD1 for D (5 bases). Germline CDR1 and CDR2: MDHEN and SYDVKM. V dropped 5 bases and J dropped 1 base, with 11 bases sitting between them. The CDR3 runs to 14 residues. The CDR3 reads CASSLPQGNTEAFF. CDR3 nucleotides: TGTGCCAGCAGTCTCCCTCAGGGGAACACTGAAGCTTTCTTT.

This rearrangement joins TRBV7-8 to TRBJ1-5, with 9 bases that match TRBD1. This CDR3 comprises 17 residues. Germline V gives CDR1 SGHVS, CDR2 FQNEAQ. V gave up 4 bases and J gave up 6 bases; unmatched junction bases: 13. The CDR3: CASSSDPTGGSGQPQHF. CDR3 sequence (DNA): TGTGCCAGCAGCTCCGACCCCACAGGGGGCTCGGGTCAGCCCCAGCATTTT.

This chain uses TRBV20-1 with TRBJ2-1; 7 positions match TRBD2. From germline, CDR1 is DFQATT and CDR2 SNEGSKA (reference sequence). The CDR3 totals 17 residues. J was trimmed by 7 bases and V by 3 bases; bases with no gene match: 18. The CDR3 reads CSASGVTSGARKNEQFF. The CDR3 coding sequence is TGCAGTGCTAGTGGGGTCACGAGCGGGGCACGTAAGAATGAGCAGTTCTTC.

The CDR3 spells CASSLLAGYEQYF. Written as DNA, the CDR3 is TGTGCCAGCAGCTTACTAGCGGGGTACGAGCAGTACTTC. The V call is TRBV7-2, the J call TRBJ2-7; TRBD2 aligns across 9 bases. Germline-derived CDR1 and CDR2 are SGHTA and FQGNSA. The junction had 0 bases not matched to a gene; V was cut back by 2 bases and J by 4 bases. The CDR3 extends over 13 amino acids.

The V call is TRBV6-2 or TRBV6-3, the J call TRBJ2-4; 8 nucleotides align to TRBD2. Germline CDR1 reads MNHEY; CDR2 reads SVGEGT. The CDR3 totals 16 residues. V lost 5 bases to trimming and J lost 1 base; unmatched junction nucleotides: 7. The DNA for the CDR3 is TGTGCCAGCAGTAAAGTCGGACTAGCCGCCAAAAACATTCAGTACTTC. Protein product: CASSKVGLAAKNIQYF.

The chain combines TRBV18 with TRBJ2-7; TRBD2 aligns across 7 bases. This CDR3 is 17 amino acids long. Germline trimming cut 6 bases from V and 0 bases from J; bases unmatched to any gene: 14. Germline V gene lookup returns CDR1 KGHSH and CDR2 LQKENI. The CDR3 protein is CASSWGRATSNSYEQYF. The CDR3 DNA is TGTGCCAGCTCCTGGGGACGGGCGACTAGCAACTCCTACGAGCAGTACTTC.

This chain links TRBV6-5 with TRBJ1-5; 7 bases match TRBD1. The V segment lost 4 bases and the J segment 3 bases; nucleotides outside the gene matches: 6. CDR3 size: 15 residues. Germline V gene sequence: CDR1 MNHEY, CDR2 SVGAGI. Here the CDR3 reads CASSSGTAFNQPQHF. The CDR3 nucleotides read TGTGCCAGCAGTTCCGGGACAGCGTTCAATCAGCCCCAGCATTTT.

This chain joins TRBV7-9 and TRBJ1-1; D unresolved. Looked up from germline, CDR1 is SEHNR and CDR2 is FQNEAQ (reference sequence). Between the trimmed V and J ends, which lost 4 bases and 2 bases, there was a span of 20 bases. The CDR3 has 17 residues. CDR3 region: CASSSPTRALVNTEAFF. In DNA, the CDR3 is TGTGCCAGCAGCTCCCCCACGAGGGCTCTAGTAAACACTGAAGCTTTCTTT.

This chain uses TRBV2 with TRBJ1-5, with D possibly TRBD1 on 6 matching bases. The V end lost 6 bases, the J end lost 0 bases, and 21 bases lay between the germline ends. The CDR3 runs 18 residues. Germline CDR1 SNHLY, CDR2 FYNNEI. The CDR3 nucleotides read TGTGCCAGCAGGACCGACAGGCAGGGGCCATATAGCAATCAGCCCCAGCATTTT. Translating gives CASRTDRQGPYSNQPQHF.

The CDR3 nucleotides are TGTGCCAGCAGCTTGGCCGTACAGGGGGCCCACGAGCAGTACTTC. Translated, it gives CASSLAVQGAHEQYF. The rearrangement links TRBV5-6 to TRBJ2-7, with TRBD1 matching 9 bases. The CDR3 extends over 15 amino acids. CDR1 is SGHDT, CDR2 YYEEEE, per germline. Unmatched junction bases numbered 6, after V lost 0 bases and J lost 5 bases.